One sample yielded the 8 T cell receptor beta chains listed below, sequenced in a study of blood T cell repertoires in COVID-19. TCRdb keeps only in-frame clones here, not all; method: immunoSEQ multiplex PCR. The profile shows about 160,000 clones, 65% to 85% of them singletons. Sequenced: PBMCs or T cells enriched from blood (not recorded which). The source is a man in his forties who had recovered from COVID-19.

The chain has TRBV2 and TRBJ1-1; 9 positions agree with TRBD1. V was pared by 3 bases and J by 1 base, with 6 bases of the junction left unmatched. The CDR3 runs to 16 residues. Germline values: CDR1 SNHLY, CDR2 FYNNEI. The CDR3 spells CASSEGGQGTNTEAFF. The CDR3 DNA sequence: TGTGCCAGCAGTGAGGGGGGACAGGGCACGAACACTGAAGCTTTCTTT.

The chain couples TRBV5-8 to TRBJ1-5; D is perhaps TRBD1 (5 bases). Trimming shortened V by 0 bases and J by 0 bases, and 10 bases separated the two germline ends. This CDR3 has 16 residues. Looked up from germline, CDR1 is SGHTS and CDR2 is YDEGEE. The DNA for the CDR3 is TGTGCCAGCAGCTTGGGGACGGGGGATAGCAATCAGCCCCAGCATTTT. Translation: CASSLGTGDSNQPQHF.

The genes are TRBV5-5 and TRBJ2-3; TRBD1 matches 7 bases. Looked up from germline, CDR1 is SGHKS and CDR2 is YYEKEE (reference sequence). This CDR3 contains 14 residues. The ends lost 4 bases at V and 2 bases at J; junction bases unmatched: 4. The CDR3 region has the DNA TGTGCCAGCAGCGTGACAGGGTCCACAGATACGCAGTATTTT. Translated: CASSVTGSTDTQYF.

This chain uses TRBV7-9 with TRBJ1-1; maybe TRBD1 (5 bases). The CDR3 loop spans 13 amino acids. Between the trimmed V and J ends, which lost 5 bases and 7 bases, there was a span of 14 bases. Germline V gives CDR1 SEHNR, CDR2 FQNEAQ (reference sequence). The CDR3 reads CASSLAEGIEAFF. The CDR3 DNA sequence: TGTGCCAGCAGCCTGGCGGAGGGGATTGAAGCTTTCTTT. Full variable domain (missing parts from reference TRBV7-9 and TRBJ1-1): DTGVSQNPRHKITKRGQNVTFRCDPISEHNRLYWYRQTLGQGPEFLTYFQNEAQLEKSRLLSDRFSAERPKGSFSTLEIQRTEQGDSAMYLCASSLAEGIEAFFGQGTRLTVV.

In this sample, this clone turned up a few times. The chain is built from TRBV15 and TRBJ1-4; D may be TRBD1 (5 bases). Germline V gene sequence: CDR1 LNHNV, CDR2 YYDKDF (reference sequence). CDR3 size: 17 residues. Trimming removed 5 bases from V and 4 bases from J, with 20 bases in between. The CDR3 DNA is TGTGCCACCAGCGGAGCTAGTACGGGCAGGGATAATGAAAAACTGTTTTTT. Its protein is CATSGASTGRDNEKLFF.

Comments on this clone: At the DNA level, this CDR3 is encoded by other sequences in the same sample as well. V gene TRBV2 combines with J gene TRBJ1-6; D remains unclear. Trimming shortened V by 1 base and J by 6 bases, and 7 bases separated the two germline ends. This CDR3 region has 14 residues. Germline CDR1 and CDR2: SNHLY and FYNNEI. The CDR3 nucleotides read TGTGCCAGCAGTGAAGGCCAGGCTAATTCACCCCTCCACTTT. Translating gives CASSEGQANSPLHF. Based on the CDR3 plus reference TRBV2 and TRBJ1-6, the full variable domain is EPEVTQTPSHQVTQMGQEVILRCVPISNHLYFYWYRQILGQKVEFLVSFYNNEISEKSEIFDDQFSVERPDGSNFTLKIRSTKLEDSAMYFCASSEGQANSPLHFGNGTRLTVT.

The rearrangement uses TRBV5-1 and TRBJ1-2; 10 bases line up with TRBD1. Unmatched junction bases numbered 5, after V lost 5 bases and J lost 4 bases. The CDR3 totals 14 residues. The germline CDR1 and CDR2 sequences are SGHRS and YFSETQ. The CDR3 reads CASSIGQGVYGYTF. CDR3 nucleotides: TGCGCCAGCAGTATAGGACAGGGGGTCTATGGCTACACCTTC.

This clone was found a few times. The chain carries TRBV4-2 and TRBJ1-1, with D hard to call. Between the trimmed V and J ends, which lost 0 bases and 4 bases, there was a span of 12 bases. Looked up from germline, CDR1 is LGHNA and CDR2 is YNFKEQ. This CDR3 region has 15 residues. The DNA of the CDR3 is TGTGCCAGCAGCCAAGAACATGGGGAGGGCACTGAAGCTTTCTTT. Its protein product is CASSQEHGEGTEAFF.